Described below is a single T cell receptor beta chain sequence and its context. Germline lookup yields CDR1 WNHNN and CDR2 SYGVQD (reference sequence). Trimming cost V 6 bases and J 2 bases; bases outside gene matches: 15. The length of the CDR3 is 18 residues. Methods used by the authors: Amplification from reference gene primers served as the basis for estimated nucleated cell counts. The method was immunoSEQ multiplex PCR; TCRdb's version includes in-frame clones alone and lacks a portion of them. That table is the source of V, J and clone size, and D and trimming were worked out from the DNA. The sample has about 110,000 clones; around nine tenths are singletons. The data were obtained in a study of blood T cell repertoires in COVID-19. Background on the study: Italy, Spain and the United States were the sources of the convalescent and acute COVID-19 samples. T cells, B-cell-depleted T cells, or PBMCs supplied cDNA or gDNA.

The chain carries TRBV10-1 and TRBJ1-4; 7 bases line up with TRBD1. This sequence originates from a woman aged 25 to 45 with acute or convalescent COVID-19. Sequenced input: peripheral blood. The CDR3 region has the DNA TGCGCCAGCAGACAGATAGACCCCGACAGGGAGACTAATGAAAAACTGTTTTTT. Protein: CASRQIDPDRETNEKLFF.